This TCR beta chain emerged from a study of T cell responses to AZD1222 COVID-19 vaccine. Study-level background: Combined were second doses at about 4 or about 12 weeks.

Concerning this clone: Its target is not known.

Study results and limitations: Among the donors, most were white British and more were female, and clonal diversity was possibly underestimated. In all cases, repertoires were sampled only after the peak T cell response.

This CDR3 comprises 10 residues. The V gene's germline CDR1 is MDHEN and CDR2 SYDVKM. Trimming removed 2 bases at V and 12 bases at J, with 8 bases between. TCRdb's copy holds only in-frame clones and misses some; the assay was immunoSEQ multiplex PCR. This repertoire shows under 300,000 clones, more than 80% found once; its top ten account for roughly 0.6%. Sequencing used peripheral blood, obtained on day 0 of AZD1222 vaccination. The chain combines TRBV28 with TRBJ2-7; no clear D gene. The sequence came from an adult in good health. The CDR3 coding sequence is TGTGCCAGCAGTTTAACCAGTCGGTACTTC. Residues: CASSLTSRYF.